Each of the 10 T cell receptor beta chains below was sequenced from the same sample in a study of monozygotic twins with inflammatory bowel disease. TCRdb reanalyzed the 5' RACE reads, giving one entry per CDR3 protein sequence and no DNA. The sample data list approximately 380,000 distinct CDR3 sequences. Sequenced: blood. Receptor source: a human donor with ulcerative colitis or Crohn's disease, or a healthy co-twin of an affected twin (not recorded which).

The chain uses TRBV6-2 or TRBV6-3 and TRBJ2-5. The CDR3 is 14 residues long. Germline CDR1 reads MNHEY; CDR2 reads SVGEGT. The CDR3 spells CASSYIGSQGAQYF.

The V call is TRBV6-1, the J call TRBJ1-5; TCRdb picks TRBD1, but there is no DNA to check that call. The germline gives CDR1 MNHNS, CDR2 SASEGT. This CDR3 spans 14 amino acids. The CDR3 loop is CASSPNRGSGPQHF.

V and J are TRBV7-3 and TRBJ1-1; the TCRdb D gene call, TRBD1, has no DNA to confirm it. The germline V gene encodes CDR1 SGHTA and CDR2 FQGTGA. This CDR3 has 12 amino acids. The CDR3 here is CASSFVQGKAFF.

V usage is TRBV19 and J usage is TRBJ1-1; as DNA is missing, the TRBD1 call by TCRdb cannot be tested. Germline V CDR1 and CDR2: LNHDA, SQIVND (reference sequence). The CDR3 is 14 amino acids. CDR3 protein: CASTSRTVNTEAFF.

The chain has TRBV7-9 and TRBJ2-7; there is no DNA to check the TCRdb D call of TRBD1. Germline values: CDR1 SEHNR, CDR2 FQNEAQ (reference sequence). This CDR3 is built from 14 residues. The chain's CDR3 is CASSPRGQWDEQYF. Variable domain in full (rest from reference TRBV7-9 and TRBJ2-7): DTGVSQNPRHKITKRGQNVTFRCDPISEHNRLYWYRQTLGQGPEFLTYFQNEAQLEKSRLLSDRFSAERPKGSFSTLEIQRTEQGDSAMYLCASSPRGQWDEQYFGPGTRLTVT.

The chain couples TRBV19 to TRBJ2-7. The CDR3 contains 12 residues. Germline lookup yields CDR1 LNHDA and CDR2 SQIVND (reference sequence). CDR3 sequence reads: CASSMIRSEQYF.

The V call is TRBV20-1, the J call TRBJ2-7; TCRdb designates TRBD1, a call that cannot be tested without DNA. The CDR3 totals 16 residues. CDR1 is DFQATT and CDR2 is SNEGSKA in the germline V gene (reference sequence). The CDR3 is CSARGGDRGLSYEQYF.

The chain joins TRBV5-1 to TRBJ2-5; the D call of TRBD2 rests on TCRdb alone, since no DNA is present to check it. Germline V gene sequence: CDR1 SGHRS, CDR2 YFSETQ. The CDR3 sequence is 14 residues long. CDR3 region: CASSLDPPPKTQYF.

The chain uses TRBV20-1 and TRBJ1-5; TCRdb picks TRBD1, but there is no DNA to check that call. The length of the CDR3 is 15 residues. Germline values: CDR1 DFQATT, CDR2 SNEGSKA (reference sequence). The CDR3 reads CSAILGQGASQPQHF.

The genes are TRBV2 and TRBJ2-1; TCRdb lists TRBD2, though no DNA is available to test this call. This CDR3 comprises 15 residues. The V gene's germline CDR1 is SNHLY and CDR2 FYNNEI. CDR3 in amino acids: CASSSTSGGSNEQFF.